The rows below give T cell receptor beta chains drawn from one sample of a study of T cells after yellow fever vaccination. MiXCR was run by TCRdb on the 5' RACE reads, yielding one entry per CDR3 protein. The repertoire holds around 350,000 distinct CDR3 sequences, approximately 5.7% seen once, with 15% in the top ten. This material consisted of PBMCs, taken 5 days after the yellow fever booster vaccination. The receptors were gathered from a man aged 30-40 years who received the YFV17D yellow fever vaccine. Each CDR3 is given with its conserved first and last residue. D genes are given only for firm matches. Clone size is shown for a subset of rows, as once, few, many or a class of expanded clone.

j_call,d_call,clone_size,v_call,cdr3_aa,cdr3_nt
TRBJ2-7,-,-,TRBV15,CATSRVGGSSYEQYF,TGTGCCACCAGCAGAGTAGGGGGGAGCTCCTACGAGCAGTACTTC
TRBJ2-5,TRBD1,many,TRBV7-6,CASSRGQDSETQYF,TGTGCCAGCAGCAGAGGACAGGACAGTGAGACCCAGTACTTC
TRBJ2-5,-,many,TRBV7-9,CASSTLPGTIKETQYF,TGTGCCAGCAGCACGCTACCCGGGACCATTAAAGAGACCCAGTACTTC
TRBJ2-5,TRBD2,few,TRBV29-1,CSVEGGLAGGSGETQYF,TGCAGCGTTGAAGGTGGACTAGCGGGAGGGTCTGGAGAGACCCAGTACTTC
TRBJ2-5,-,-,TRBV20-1,CSATLGPQETQHF,TGCAGTGCGACCCTAGGGCCCCAAGAGACCCAGCACTTC
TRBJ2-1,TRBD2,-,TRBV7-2,CASRAGTSGGNEQFF,TGTGCCAGCAGGGCCGGGACTAGCGGGGGGAATGAGCAGTTCTTC
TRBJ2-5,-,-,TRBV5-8,CASSLDSGLVQETQYF,TGTGCCAGCAGCTTGGACTCGGGACTCGTCCAAGAGACCCAGTACTTC
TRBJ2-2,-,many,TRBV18,CASSAGASNTGELFF,TGTGCCAGCTCAGCCGGGGCTTCGAACACCGGGGAGCTGTTTTTT
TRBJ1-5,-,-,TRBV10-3,CAISESQGTGRTGGNQPQHF,TGTGCCATCAGTGAGTCGCAAGGAACAGGGAGAACAGGTGGCAATCAGCCCCAGCATTTT
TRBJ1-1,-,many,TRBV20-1,CSARDGYEAFF,TGCAGTGCTAGAGATGGATATGAAGCTTTCTTT
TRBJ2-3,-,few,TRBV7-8,CASSLARRTDTQYF,TGTGCCAGCAGCTTAGCAAGGCGCACAGATACGCAGTATTTT
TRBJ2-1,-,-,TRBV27,CASSRIDIYNEQFF,TGTGCCAGCAGTCGGATAGACATCTACAATGAGCAGTTCTTC
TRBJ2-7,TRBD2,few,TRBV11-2,CASSAATPGTSVYEQYF,TGTGCCAGCAGCGCCGCCACCCCCGGGACTAGCGTGTACGAGCAGTACTTC
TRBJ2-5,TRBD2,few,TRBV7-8,CASSLALAGGQETQYF,TGTGCCAGCAGCTTAGCCCTAGCGGGAGGTCAAGAGACCCAGTACTTC
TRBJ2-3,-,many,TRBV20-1,CSARYRDTRTDTQYF,TGCAGTGCTAGATACCGGGACACACGCACAGATACGCAGTATTTT
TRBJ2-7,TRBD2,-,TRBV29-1,CSPTWRNPGGRVEQYF,TGCAGCCCAACCTGGAGAAACCCGGGCGGGAGGGTCGAGCAGTACTTC
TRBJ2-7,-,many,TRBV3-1,CASSQAGSYEQYF,TGCGCCAGCAGCCAAGCAGGGTCCTACGAGCAGTACTTC
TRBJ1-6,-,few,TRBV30,CAWSVGRYNSPLHF,TGTGCCTGGAGTGTAGGACGGTATAATTCACCCCTCCACTTT
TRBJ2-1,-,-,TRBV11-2,CASSPGGIVKFF,TGTGCCAGCAGCCCGGGTGGTATCGTGAAGTTCTTC
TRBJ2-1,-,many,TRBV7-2,CASSLIGSNEQFF,TGTGCCAGCAGCTTAATCGGGAGTAATGAGCAGTTCTTC
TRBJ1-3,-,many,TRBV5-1,CASSLVGRGSSGNTIYF,TGCGCCAGCAGCTTGGTTGGTCGGGGATCGTCGGGAAACACCATATATTTT
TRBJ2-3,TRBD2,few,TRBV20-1,CSARAGTSGSGTDTQYF,TGCAGTGCTAGAGCCGGGACTAGCGGGTCGGGCACAGATACGCAGTATTTT
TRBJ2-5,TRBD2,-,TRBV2,CASSESLAGVQTQYF,TGTGCCAGCAGTGAAAGCCTAGCGGGAGTACAGACCCAGTACTTC
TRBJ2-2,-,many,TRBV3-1,CASSHSQRGTGELFF,TGTGCCAGCAGCCACTCACAGAGAGGGACCGGGGAGCTGTTTTTT
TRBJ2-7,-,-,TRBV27,CASARPDAYEQYF,TGTGCCAGCGCCCGCCCGGATGCCTACGAGCAGTACTTC
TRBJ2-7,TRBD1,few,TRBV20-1,CSARTGGQRPSEQYF,TGCAGTGCTAGGACAGGGGGTCAGCGTCCTAGCGAGCAGTACTTC
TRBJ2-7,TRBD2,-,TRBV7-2,CASSPEPLAGDYEQYF,TGTGCCAGCAGCCCCGAGCCCCTAGCGGGAGACTACGAGCAGTACTTC
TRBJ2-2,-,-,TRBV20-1,CSARRLDTKYGELFF,TGCAGTGCTAGACGCCTGGATACAAAGTACGGGGAGCTGTTTTTT
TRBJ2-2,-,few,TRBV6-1,CASTDQGFGELFF,TGTGCCAGCACTGACCAGGGTTTTGGGGAGCTGTTTTTT
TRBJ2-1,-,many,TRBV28,CASSLLASVGNEQFF,TGTGCCAGCAGTTTATTAGCGTCAGTAGGGAATGAGCAGTTCTTC
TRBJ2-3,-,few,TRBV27,CASGIADTQYF,TGTGCCAGCGGTATTGCAGATACGCAGTATTTT
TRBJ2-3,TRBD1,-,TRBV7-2,CASSLGRDRVTDTQYF,TGTGCCAGCAGCTTGGGCCGGGACAGGGTCACAGATACGCAGTATTTT
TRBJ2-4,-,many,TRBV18,CASSPGSLAKNIQYF,TGTGCCAGCTCACCTGGGTCCCTAGCCAAAAACATTCAGTACTTC
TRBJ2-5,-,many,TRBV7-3,CASSLRGHPQETQYF,TGTGCCAGCAGCTTAAGGGGACACCCGCAAGAGACCCAGTACTTC
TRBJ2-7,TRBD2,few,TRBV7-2,CASSFRSILADNYEQYF,TGTGCCAGCAGCTTTCGGTCTATACTAGCGGACAACTACGAGCAGTACTTC
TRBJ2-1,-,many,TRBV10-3,CAIRGEGEQFF,TGTGCCATCAGAGGCGAAGGTGAGCAGTTCTTC
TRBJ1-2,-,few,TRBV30,CAWRVPANYGYTF,TGTGCCTGGAGAGTTCCAGCTAACTATGGCTACACCTTC
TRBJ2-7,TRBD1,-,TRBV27,CTSSFGQGYNEQYF,TGCACCAGCAGTTTTGGACAGGGATATAACGAGCAGTACTTC
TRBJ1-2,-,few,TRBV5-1,CASSYWRSYGYTF,TGCGCCAGCAGCTATTGGCGAAGCTATGGCTACACCTTC
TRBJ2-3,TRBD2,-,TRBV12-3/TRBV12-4,CASSLRSGTPTDTQYF,TGTGCCAGCAGTTTGCGCAGCGGGACCCCTACAGATACGCAGTATTTT
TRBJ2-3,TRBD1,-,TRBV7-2,CASSIGTGDAPDTQYF,TGTGCCAGCAGCATCGGGACAGGTGATGCCCCAGATACGCAGTATTTT
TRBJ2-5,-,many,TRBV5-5,CASSPSPGSLETQYF,TGTGCCAGCAGTCCCTCACCGGGGTCCCTGGAGACCCAGTACTTC
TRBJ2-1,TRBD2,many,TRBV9,CASSLAGPYNEQFF,TGTGCCAGCAGTCTAGCGGGACCTTACAATGAGCAGTTCTTC
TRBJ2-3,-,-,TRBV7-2,CASSLGGGLAADTQYF,TGTGCCAGCAGCTTAGGAGGGGGTCTAGCCGCAGATACGCAGTATTTT
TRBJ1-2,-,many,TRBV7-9,CASSSQYRVDGYTF,TGTGCCAGCAGCTCGCAGTATAGGGTCGATGGCTACACCTTC
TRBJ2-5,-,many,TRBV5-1,CASSLGSETQYF,TGCGCCAGCAGCTTGGGATCGGAGACCCAGTACTTC
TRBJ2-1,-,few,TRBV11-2,CASSPYFGINEQFF,TGTGCCAGCAGCCCCTATTTCGGAATCAATGAGCAGTTCTTC
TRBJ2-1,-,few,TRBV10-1,CASSDREEEQFF,TGCGCCAGCAGCGATCGTGAGGAGGAGCAGTTCTTC
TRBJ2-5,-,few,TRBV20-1,CSARDAGTRQETQYF,TGCAGTGCTAGAGATGCGGGAACTAGGCAAGAGACCCAGTACTTC
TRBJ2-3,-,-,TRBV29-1,CSVDFSTDTQYF,TGCAGCGTTGACTTTAGCACAGATACGCAGTATTTT
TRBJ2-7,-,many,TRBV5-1,CASSFMGVSHEQYF,TGCGCCAGCAGCTTTATGGGGGTTTCCCACGAGCAGTACTTC
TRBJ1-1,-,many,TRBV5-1,CASSTINMNTEAFF,TGCGCCAGCAGCACGATAAACATGAACACTGAAGCTTTCTTT